Reported below is one T cell receptor (beta chain). Its antigen is not identified. 60 Vbeta and 13 Jbeta primers were used in PCR. Only in-frame clones appear in the TCRdb table, and some are missing; sequencing was by immunoSEQ multiplex PCR. The sample yields over 35,000 clones, of which the top ten take up more than 1.5%. The data were obtained in a study of cytomegalovirus exposure and HLA in healthy donors. Across the study: An earlier analysis identified some 110 million unique TCR beta sequences in about 179 million T cells.

The V gene's germline CDR1 is SGHVS and CDR2 FQNEAQ. The junction had 8 bases not matched to a gene; V was cut back by 3 bases and J by 5 bases. The CDR3 runs 15 residues. Whole-study results and caveats: Earlier analysis yielded a pattern in which most TCR beta V segments were productive about 87% or about 30% of the time. Across HLA loci, a later analysis found differing TCR association rates, with DRB1 most and HLA-C fewest.

Regarding donors, all were healthy bone marrow donors. The clonotype originates from a woman in her 30s in good health and CMV-seronegative. This chain connects TRBV7-8 to TRBJ2-7; 9 bases map to TRBD1. Sequencing was performed on PBMCs. CDR3 protein: CASSFMTGGWNEQYF. CDR3 coding DNA: TGTGCCAGCAGCTTCATGACAGGGGGTTGGAACGAGCAGTACTTC. Together with reference TRBV7-8 and TRBJ2-7, the CDR3 gives the full variable domain: GAGVSQSPRYKVAKRGQDVALRCDPISGHVSLFWYQQALGQGPEFLTYFQNEAQLDKSGLPSDRFFAERPEGSVSTLKIQRTQQEDSAVYLCASSFMTGGWNEQYFGPGTRLTVT.